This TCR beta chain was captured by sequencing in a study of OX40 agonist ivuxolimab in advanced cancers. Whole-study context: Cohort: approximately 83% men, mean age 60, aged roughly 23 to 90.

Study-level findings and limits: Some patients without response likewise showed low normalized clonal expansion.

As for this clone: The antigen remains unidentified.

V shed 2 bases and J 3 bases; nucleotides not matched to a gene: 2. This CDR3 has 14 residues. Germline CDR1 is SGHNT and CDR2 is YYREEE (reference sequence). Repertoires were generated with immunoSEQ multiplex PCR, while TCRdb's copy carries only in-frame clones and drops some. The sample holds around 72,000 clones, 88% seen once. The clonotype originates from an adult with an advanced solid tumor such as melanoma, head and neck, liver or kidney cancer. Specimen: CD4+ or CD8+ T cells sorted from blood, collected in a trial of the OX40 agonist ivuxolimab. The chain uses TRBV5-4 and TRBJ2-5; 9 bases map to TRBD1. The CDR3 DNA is TGTGCCAGCAGCTTTACAGGGGGCGAAGAGACCCAGTACTTC. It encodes CASSFTGGEETQYF.